This T cell receptor (beta chain) was profiled in a study of blood T cell repertoires in COVID-19. Across the study: Donors in the United States, Italy and Spain gave samples during acute or convalescent COVID-19.

V lost 2 bases and J lost 1; bases outside the gene matches: 5. The CDR3 is 17 residues long. Germline CDR1 reads MNHEY; CDR2 reads SMNVEV (reference sequence). Two negative PCRs, clearance, or symptom resolution had been documented for recovered Cohort 3 donors. The protocol was immunoSEQ multiplex PCR, while the TCRdb copy is restricted to in-frame clones and leaves out a portion. The top ten hold 8% to 13% of the sample, which has 180,000 or so clones, over 70% seen once. In its sample, this clone was seen a few times. The chain recombines TRBV27 with TRBJ2-3; 11 nucleotides agree with TRBD2. The sample consisted of PBMCs or T cells enriched from blood (not recorded which). The TCR originated in a man aged 45-65 years who had recovered from COVID-19. CDR3 in amino acids: CASSLGLLAGGTDTQYF. In DNA form, the CDR3 reads TGTGCCAGCAGTTTAGGCTTACTAGCGGGAGGCACAGATACGCAGTATTTT.